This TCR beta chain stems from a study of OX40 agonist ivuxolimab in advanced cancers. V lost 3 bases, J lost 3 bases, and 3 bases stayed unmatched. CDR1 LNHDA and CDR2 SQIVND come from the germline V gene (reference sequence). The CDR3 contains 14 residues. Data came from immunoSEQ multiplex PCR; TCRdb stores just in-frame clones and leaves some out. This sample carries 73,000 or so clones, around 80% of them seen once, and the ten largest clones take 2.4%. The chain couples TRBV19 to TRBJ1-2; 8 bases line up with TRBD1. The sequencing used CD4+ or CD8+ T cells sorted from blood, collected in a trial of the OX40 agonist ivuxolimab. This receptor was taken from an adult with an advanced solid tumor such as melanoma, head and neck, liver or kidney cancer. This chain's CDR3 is CASSIGQGDYGYTF. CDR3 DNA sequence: TGTGCCAGTAGTATCGGACAGGGAGACTATGGCTACACCTTC.